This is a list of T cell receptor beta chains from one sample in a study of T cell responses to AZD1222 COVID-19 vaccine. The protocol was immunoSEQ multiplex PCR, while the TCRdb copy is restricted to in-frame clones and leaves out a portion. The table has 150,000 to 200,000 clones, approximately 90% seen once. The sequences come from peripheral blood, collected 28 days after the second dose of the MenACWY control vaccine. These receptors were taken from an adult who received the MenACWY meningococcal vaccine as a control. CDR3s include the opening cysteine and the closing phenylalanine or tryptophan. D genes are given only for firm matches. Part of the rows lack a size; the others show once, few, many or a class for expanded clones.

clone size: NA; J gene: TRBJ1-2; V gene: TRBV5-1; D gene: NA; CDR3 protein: CASSFGTGNYGYTF; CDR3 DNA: TGCGCCAGCAGCTTCGGGACGGGTAACTATGGCTACACCTTC
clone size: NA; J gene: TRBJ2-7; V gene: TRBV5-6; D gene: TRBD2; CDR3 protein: CASSWIRTSGSYEQYF; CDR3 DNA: TGTGCCAGCAGCTGGATCCGGACTAGCGGGTCCTACGAGCAGTACTTC
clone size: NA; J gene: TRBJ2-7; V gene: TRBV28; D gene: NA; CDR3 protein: CASVRGGDEQYF; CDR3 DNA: TGTGCCAGCGTCCGAGGGGGAGACGAGCAGTACTTC
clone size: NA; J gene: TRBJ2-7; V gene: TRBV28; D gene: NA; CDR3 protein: CASSSEDSPREQYF; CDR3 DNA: TGTGCCAGCAGTTCCGAGGACAGCCCTCGTGAGCAGTACTTC
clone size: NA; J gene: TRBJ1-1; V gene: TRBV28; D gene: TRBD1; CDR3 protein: CASTRQTGFSTEAFF; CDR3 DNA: TGTGCCAGCACCCGTCAGACAGGGTTTAGCACTGAAGCTTTCTTT
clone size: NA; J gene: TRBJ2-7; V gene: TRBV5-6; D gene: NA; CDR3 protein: CASSFFEGGDKSSYEQYF; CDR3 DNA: TGTGCCAGCAGCTTTTTTGAGGGTGGGGACAAGAGTTCCTACGAGCAGTACTTC
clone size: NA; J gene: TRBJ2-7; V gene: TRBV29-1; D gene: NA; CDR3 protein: CSVDSGHPYEQYF; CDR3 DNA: TGCAGCGTTGATTCAGGGCATCCCTACGAGCAGTACTTC
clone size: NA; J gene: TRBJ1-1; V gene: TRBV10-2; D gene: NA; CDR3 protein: CASSDLLTGLKNTEAFF; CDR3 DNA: TGCGCCAGCAGTGATCTTCTTACAGGGCTTAAGAACACTGAAGCTTTCTTT
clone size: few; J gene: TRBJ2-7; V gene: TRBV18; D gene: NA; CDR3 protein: CASSPDHYEQYF; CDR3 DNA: TGTGCCAGCTCCCCCGACCACTACGAGCAGTACTTC
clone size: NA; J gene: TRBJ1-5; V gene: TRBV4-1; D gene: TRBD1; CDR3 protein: CASSHVPGQGVGNQPQHF; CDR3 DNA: TGCGCCAGCAGCCACGTGCCGGGACAGGGAGTCGGCAATCAGCCCCAGCATTTT
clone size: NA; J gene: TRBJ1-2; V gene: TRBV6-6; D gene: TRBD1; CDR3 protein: CASSRLTGTGVGASNYGYTF; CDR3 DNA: TGTGCCAGCAGCCGTCTGACCGGGACAGGGGTCGGAGCCTCTAACTATGGCTACACCTTC
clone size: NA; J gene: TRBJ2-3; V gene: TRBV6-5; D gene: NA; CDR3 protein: CASSYSWVAPDTQYF; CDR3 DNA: TGTGCCAGCAGTTACTCTTGGGTAGCCCCAGATACGCAGTATTTT
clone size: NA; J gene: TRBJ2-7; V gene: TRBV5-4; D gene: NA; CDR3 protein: CASSLERAHEQYF; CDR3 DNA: TGTGCCAGCAGCTTGGAGAGGGCCCACGAGCAGTACTTC
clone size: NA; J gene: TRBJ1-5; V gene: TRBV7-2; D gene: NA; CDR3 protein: CASSLGYAGVGQPQHF; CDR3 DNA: TGTGCCAGCAGCTTAGGATACGCAGGGGTCGGTCAGCCCCAGCATTTT
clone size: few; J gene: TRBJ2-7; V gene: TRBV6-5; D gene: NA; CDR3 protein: CASRRGGGRSDEQYF; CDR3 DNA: TGTGCCAGCAGGCGGGGAGGGGGTAGGAGCGACGAGCAGTACTTC
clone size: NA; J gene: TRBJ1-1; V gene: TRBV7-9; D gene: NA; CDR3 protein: CASSSQGNAEAFF; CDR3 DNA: TGTGCCAGCAGCTCTCAGGGGAACGCTGAAGCTTTCTTT
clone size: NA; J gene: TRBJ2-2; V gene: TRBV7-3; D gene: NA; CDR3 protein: CASSPHPPNSGSNTGELFF; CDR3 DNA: TGTGCCAGCAGCCCACACCCACCCAATAGCGGCTCGAACACCGGGGAGCTGTTTTTT
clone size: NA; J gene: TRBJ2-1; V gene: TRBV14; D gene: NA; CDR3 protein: CASSQVPNEQFF; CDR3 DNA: TGTGCCAGCAGCCAAGTCCCCAATGAGCAGTTCTTC
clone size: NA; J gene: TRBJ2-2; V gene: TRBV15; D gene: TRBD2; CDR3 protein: CATLGLAAGELFF; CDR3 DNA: TGTGCCACCCTGGGACTAGCCGCCGGGGAGCTGTTTTTT
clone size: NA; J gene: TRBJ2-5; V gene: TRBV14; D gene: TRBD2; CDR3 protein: CASSQSLAVKETQYF; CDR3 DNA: TGTGCCAGCAGCCAGTCGCTAGCGGTTAAAGAGACCCAGTACTTC
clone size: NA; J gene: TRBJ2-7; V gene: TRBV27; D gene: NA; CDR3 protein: CASPHGGRNEQYF; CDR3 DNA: TGTGCCAGCCCACACGGGGGGCGAAACGAGCAGTACTTC
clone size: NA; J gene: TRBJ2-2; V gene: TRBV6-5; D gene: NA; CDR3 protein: CASRQGVEGTGELFF; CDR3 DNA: TGTGCCAGCAGGCAAGGGGTTGAAGGGACCGGGGAGCTGTTTTTT
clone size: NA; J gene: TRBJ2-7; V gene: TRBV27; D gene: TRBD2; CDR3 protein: CASRASGPYEQYF; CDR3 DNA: TGTGCCAGCAGGGCTAGCGGACCTTACGAGCAGTACTTC
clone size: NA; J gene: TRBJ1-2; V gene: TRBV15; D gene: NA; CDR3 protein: CATSRANYGYTF; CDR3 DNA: TGTGCCACCAGCAGAGCCAACTATGGCTACACCTTC
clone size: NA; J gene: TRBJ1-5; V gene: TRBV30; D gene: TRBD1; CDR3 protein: CAWRGQGDQPQHF; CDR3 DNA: TGTGCCTGGAGAGGGCAGGGGGATCAGCCCCAGCATTTT
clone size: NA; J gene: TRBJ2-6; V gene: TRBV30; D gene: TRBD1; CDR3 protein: CAWAGGSGANVLTF; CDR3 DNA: TGTGCCTGGGCAGGGGGCTCTGGGGCCAACGTCCTGACTTTC
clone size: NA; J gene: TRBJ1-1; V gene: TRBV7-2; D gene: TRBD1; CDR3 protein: CASSPGTGATEAFF; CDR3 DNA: TGTGCCAGCAGCCCAGGGACAGGGGCCACTGAAGCTTTCTTT
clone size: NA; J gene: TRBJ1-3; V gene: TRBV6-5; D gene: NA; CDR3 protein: CASSYGDSSGNTIYF; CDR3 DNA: TGTGCCAGCAGTTACGGCGATTCCTCTGGAAACACCATATATTTT
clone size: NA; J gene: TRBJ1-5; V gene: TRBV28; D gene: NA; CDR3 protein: CASTLRRGINQPQHF; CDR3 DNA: TGTGCCAGCACCCTAAGGAGGGGGATCAATCAGCCCCAGCATTTT
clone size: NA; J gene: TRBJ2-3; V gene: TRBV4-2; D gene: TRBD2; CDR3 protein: CASSPTRGLAGGATDTQYF; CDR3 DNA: TGTGCCAGCAGCCCCACGCGGGGACTAGCGGGAGGAGCCACAGATACGCAGTATTTT
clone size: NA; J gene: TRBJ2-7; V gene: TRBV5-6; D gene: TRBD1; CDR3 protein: CASRSGQGRRGARGYEQYF; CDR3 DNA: TGTGCCAGCAGATCCGGACAGGGAAGGCGTGGGGCCCGGGGATACGAGCAGTACTTC
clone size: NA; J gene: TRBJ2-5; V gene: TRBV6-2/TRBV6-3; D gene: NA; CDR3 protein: CASSFSGQETQYF; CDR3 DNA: TGTGCCAGCAGTTTTTCAGGCCAAGAGACCCAGTACTTC
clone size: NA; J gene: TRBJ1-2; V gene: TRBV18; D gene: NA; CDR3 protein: CASSPGAGGINYGYTF; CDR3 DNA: TGTGCCAGCTCACCGGGGGCCGGGGGCATTAATTATGGCTACACCTTC
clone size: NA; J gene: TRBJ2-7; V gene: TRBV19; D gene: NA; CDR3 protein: CASSIGQGAYEQYF; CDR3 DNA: TGTGCCAGTAGTATAGGGCAGGGCGCCTACGAGCAGTACTTC
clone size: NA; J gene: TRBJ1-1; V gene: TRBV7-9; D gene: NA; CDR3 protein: CASSLGTAHTEAFF; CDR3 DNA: TGTGCCAGCAGCTTAGGGACAGCACACACTGAAGCTTTCTTT
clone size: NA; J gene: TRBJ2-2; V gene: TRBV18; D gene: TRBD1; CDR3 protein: CASSPRGRGTGELFF; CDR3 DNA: TGTGCCAGCTCACCGAGGGGGCGCGGCACCGGGGAGCTGTTTTTT
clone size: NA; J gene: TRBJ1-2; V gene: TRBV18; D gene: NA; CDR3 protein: CASSPDSLNYGYTF; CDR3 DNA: TGTGCCAGCTCGCCAGACAGCCTTAACTATGGCTACACCTTC
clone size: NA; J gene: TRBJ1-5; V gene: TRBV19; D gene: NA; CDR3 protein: CASRFREDQPQHF; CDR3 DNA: TGTGCCAGTAGATTCAGGGAGGATCAGCCCCAGCATTTT
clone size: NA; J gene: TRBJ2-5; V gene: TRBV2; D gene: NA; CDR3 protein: CASSVARGQETQYF; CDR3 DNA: TGTGCCAGCAGTGTCGCCAGGGGCCAGGAGACCCAGTACTTC
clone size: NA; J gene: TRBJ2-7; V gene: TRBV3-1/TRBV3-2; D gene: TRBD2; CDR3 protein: CASQARTSSYEQYF; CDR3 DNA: TGTGCCAGCCAGGCGAGGACTAGCTCCTACGAGCAGTACTTC